A single count supports the clone carrying this T cell receptor beta chain. The V and J ends lost 0 bases and 5 bases respectively, with 10 bases between them. Germline CDR1 SGHDN, CDR2 FVKESK. The CDR3 contains 14 residues. Using immunoSEQ multiplex PCR, the repertoire was profiled, and TCRdb retains in-frame clones only, with some absent. The sample lists roughly 12,000 clones, 90% to 95% occurring once. This sample stems from a study of technical replicates of blood from four donors. The sequence was obtained from a human donor in good health. The sample was PBMCs. This sequence joins TRBV14 and TRBJ1-1, with D unresolved. CDR3 in DNA: TGTGCCAGCAGCCAAGATTTCCGGGTAACTGAAGCTTTCTTT. Its translation: CASSQDFRVTEAFF.